This T cell receptor (beta chain) emerged from a study of CD8 T cells in ankylosing spondylitis. Broader study findings: Matched synovial fluid from ankylosing spondylitis patients was reported to be enriched for disease-linked clones.

TCRdb processed the 5' RACE reads anew with MiXCR; each CDR3 protein has one entry. The sample includes some 200,000 distinct CDR3 sequences, roughly 26% seen only once; the top ten take under 8%. The sample holds a few counts of this clonotype. Its antigen is not identified. The receptor was isolated from a male donor with ankylosing spondylitis or in good health (not recorded which). What was sequenced was blood, either unsorted or a sorted T cell fraction (not recorded which).

In nucleotides, the CDR3 is TGTGCCAGCAGGGGGGGACCTAACAATGAGCAGTTCTTC. Translating gives CASRGGPNNEQFF. The chain links TRBV6-2 or TRBV6-3 to TRBJ2-1; D may be TRBD2 (6 bases). Germline V CDR1 and CDR2: MNHEY, SVGEGT. With 6 bases removed from V and 5 bases from J, the gap between germline ends came to 11 bases. The CDR3 loop spans 13 amino acids.